What follows are 11 T cell receptor beta chains derived from one specimen sequenced in a study of CD8+ T cells in alopecia areata. TCR sequencing used cDNA made by reverse transcription of extracted RNA. TCRdb keeps only in-frame clones here, not all; method: immunoSEQ multiplex PCR. The top ten clones hold approximately 1.4% of a sample with about 220,000 clones, more than 45% of them seen once. Documented treatment: oral pan-JAK inhibitor, 5-10 mg twice daily. Sequences were derived from CD4+ T cells sorted from blood, sampled at week 4, from a patient treated with tofacitinib. These receptors were taken from a human donor with alopecia areata.

V usage is TRBV29-1 and J usage is TRBJ2-1, with TRBD1 identical over 8 bases. The germline V gene encodes CDR1 SQVTM and CDR2 ANQGSEA. V dropped 7 bases and J dropped 7; count of bases not matched to a gene: 6. The CDR3 contains 12 residues. The CDR3 loop reads CSEKTGVNEQFF. The CDR3 nucleotides read TGCAGCGAGAAGACAGGGGTGAATGAGCAGTTCTTC.

The chain joins TRBV29-1 to TRBJ2-7; 8 bases are shared with TRBD1. Unmatched junction bases numbered 11, after V lost 0 bases and J lost 7 bases. This CDR3 spans 15 amino acids. Germline V gene data show CDR1 as SQVTM and CDR2 as ANQGSEA. The CDR3 reads CSVEEVAGGRLEQYF. In DNA, the CDR3 is TGCAGCGTTGAAGAGGTCGCAGGGGGCCGACTGGAGCAGTACTTC.

The chain employs TRBV7-2 and TRBJ2-7; D call uncertain. Trimming took off 1 base at V and 5 bases at J, with 6 bases between the two ends. Germline assignment: CDR1 SGHTA and CDR2 FQGNSA. This CDR3 is built from 12 residues. The CDR3 sequence is CASSLVLHEQYF. The CDR3 DNA reads TGTGCCAGCAGCTTAGTTCTCCACGAGCAGTACTTC.

This clone appeared a few times. The chain is built from TRBV23-1 and TRBJ1-6; D is unclear. TRBV23-1 is an open reading frame, and its role is uncertain. This CDR3 comprises 12 residues. Between the trimmed V and J ends, which lost 8 bases and 9 bases, there was a span of 11 bases. In nucleotides, the CDR3 is TGCGCCAGCTGCCGTGAGAGTTCACCCCTCCACTTT. Amino acid sequence: CASCRESSPLHF.

The rearrangement uses TRBV19 and TRBJ2-7; no clear D gene. This CDR3 is built from 11 residues. The germline V and J ends were trimmed by 6 bases and 5 bases, with 8 bases remaining between them. CDR1 is LNHDA, CDR2 SQIVND, per germline (reference sequence). Written as DNA, the CDR3 is TGTGCCAGTAGAGAAGGAAACGAGCAGTACTTC. It is translated as CASREGNEQYF.

CDR3 nucleotides: TGTGCCAGCAGCTTAGTGGTTATTACTCAGGAGAACTATGGCTACACCTTC. It encodes CASSLVVITQENYGYTF. This chain connects TRBV7-8 to TRBJ1-2, with D unclear. This CDR3 is 17 amino acids long. The germline gives CDR1 SGHVS, CDR2 FQNEAQ. V was trimmed by 1 base and J by 2 bases, leaving 17 bases between them. Drawing the rest from reference TRBV7-8 and TRBJ1-2, the complete variable domain is GAGVSQSPRYKVAKRGQDVALRCDPISGHVSLFWYQQALGQGPEFLTYFQNEAQLDKSGLPSDRFFAERPEGSVSTLKIQRTQQEDSAVYLCASSLVVITQENYGYTFGSGTRLTVV.

The V call is TRBV29-1, the J call TRBJ1-1; D gene ambiguous. Between the trimmed V and J ends, which lost 3 bases and 1 base, there was a span of 6 bases. The CDR3 runs 12 residues. The V gene's germline CDR1 is SQVTM and CDR2 ANQGSEA. DNA for the CDR3: TGCAGCGTTGACCAGACGAACACTGAAGCTTTCTTT. It encodes CSVDQTNTEAFF.

The genes are TRBV18 and TRBJ1-1, with a tentative D call TRBD1 (5 bases). V lost 5 bases and J lost 1, with 14 bases in between. Germline assignment: CDR1 KGHSH and CDR2 LQKENI. The CDR3 covers 15 residues. Here the CDR3 DNA reads TGTGCCAGCTCAGTCAGGGACGGGGCGAACACTGAAGCTTTCTTT. It codes for CASSVRDGANTEAFF.

The chain joins TRBV4-1 to TRBJ1-5, with a tentative D call TRBD1 (6 bases). This CDR3 is 15 amino acids long. Germline assignment: CDR1 MGHRA and CDR2 YSYEKL. Trimming stripped 3 bases from V and 4 bases from J, with 13 bases between. CDR3 loop: CASSQSQTGNQPQHF. The DNA for the CDR3 is TGCGCCAGCAGCCAGTCTCAGACAGGAAATCAGCCCCAGCATTTT.

This clone has ten or more counts. The chain uses TRBV10-3 and TRBJ2-5, with unresolved D. Trimming left V 2 bases short and J 2 bases short, with 6 bases between. Germline CDR1 is ENHRY and CDR2 is SYGVKD. CDR3 length: 13 residues. This CDR3 is CAISERPQETQYF. CDR3 DNA sequence: TGTGCCATCAGTGAGCGTCCTCAAGAGACCCAGTACTTC.

CDR3 loop: CSVERDRARGYTF. Here the CDR3 DNA reads TGCAGCGTTGAACGGGACAGGGCCCGTGGCTACACCTTC. V usage is TRBV29-1 and J usage is TRBJ1-2; 9 bases align to TRBD1. The length of the CDR3 is 13 residues. The junction had 5 bases not matched to a gene; V was cut back by 2 bases and J by 7 bases. The germline V gene encodes CDR1 SQVTM and CDR2 ANQGSEA.